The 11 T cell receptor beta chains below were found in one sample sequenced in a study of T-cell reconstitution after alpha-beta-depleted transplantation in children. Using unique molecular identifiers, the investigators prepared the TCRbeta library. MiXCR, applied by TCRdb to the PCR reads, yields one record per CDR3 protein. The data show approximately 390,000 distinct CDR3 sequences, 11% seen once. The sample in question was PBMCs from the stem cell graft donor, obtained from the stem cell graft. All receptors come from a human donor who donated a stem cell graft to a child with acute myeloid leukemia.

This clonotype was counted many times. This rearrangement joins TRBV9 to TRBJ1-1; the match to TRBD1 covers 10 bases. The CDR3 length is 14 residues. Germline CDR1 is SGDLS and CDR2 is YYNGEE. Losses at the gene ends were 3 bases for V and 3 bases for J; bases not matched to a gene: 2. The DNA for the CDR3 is TGTGCCAGCAGCGCCGGGACAGGGGACACTGAAGCTTTCTTT. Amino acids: CASSAGTGDTEAFF.

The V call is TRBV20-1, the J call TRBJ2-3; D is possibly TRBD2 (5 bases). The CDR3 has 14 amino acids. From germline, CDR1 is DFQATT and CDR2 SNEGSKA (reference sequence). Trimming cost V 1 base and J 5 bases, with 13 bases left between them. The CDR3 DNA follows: TGCAGTGCTAGAGGGCTAGCCTGGGGAGATACGCAGTATTTT. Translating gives CSARGLAWGDTQYF.

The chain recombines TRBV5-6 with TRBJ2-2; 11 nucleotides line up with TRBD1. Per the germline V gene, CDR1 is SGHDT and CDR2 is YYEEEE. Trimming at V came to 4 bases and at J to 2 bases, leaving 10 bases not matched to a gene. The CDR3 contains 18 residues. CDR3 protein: CASSQTRGQGANTGELFF. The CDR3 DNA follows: TGTGCCAGCAGCCAGACTCGTGGACAGGGGGCAAACACCGGGGAGCTGTTTTTT. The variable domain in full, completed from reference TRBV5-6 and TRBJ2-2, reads DAGVTQSPTHLIKTRGQQVTLRCSPKSGHDTVSWYQQALGQGPQFIFQYYEEEERQRGNFPDRFSGHQFPNYSSELNVNALLLGDSALYLCASSQTRGQGANTGELFFGEGSRLTVL.

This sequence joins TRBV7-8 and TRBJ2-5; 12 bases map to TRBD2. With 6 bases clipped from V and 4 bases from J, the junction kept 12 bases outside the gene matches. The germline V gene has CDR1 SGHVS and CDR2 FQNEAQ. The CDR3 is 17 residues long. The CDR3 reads CASRQTSGGSVRETQYF. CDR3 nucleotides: TGTGCCAGCAGACAAACTAGCGGGGGGAGCGTCAGAGAGACCCAGTACTTC.

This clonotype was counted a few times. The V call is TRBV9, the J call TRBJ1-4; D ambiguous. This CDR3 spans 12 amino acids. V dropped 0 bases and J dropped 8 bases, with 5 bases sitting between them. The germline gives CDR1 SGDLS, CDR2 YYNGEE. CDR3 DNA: TGTGCCAGCAGCGTAGACGAGGAAAAACTGTTTTTT. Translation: CASSVDEEKLFF.

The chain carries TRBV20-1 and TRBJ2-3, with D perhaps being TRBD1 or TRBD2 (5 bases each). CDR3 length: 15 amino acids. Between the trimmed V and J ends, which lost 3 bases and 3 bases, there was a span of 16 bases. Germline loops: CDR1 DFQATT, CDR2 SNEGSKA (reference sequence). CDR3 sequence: CSASRLGGTTDTQYF. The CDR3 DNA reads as TGCAGTGCTAGTCGGCTTGGGGGTACGACAGATACGCAGTATTTT.

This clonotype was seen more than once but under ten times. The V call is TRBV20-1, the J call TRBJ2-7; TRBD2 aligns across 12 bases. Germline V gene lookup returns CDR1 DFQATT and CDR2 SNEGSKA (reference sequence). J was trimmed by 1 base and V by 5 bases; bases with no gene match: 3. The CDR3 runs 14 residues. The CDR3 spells CSALTSGSSYEQYF. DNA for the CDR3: TGCAGTGCTCTGACTAGCGGGAGTTCCTACGAGCAGTACTTC.

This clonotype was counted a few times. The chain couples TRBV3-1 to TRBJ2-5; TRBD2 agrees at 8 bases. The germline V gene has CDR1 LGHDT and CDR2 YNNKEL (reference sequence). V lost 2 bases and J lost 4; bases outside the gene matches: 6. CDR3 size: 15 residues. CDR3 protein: CASSQPGGFGETQYF. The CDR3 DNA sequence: TGTGCCAGCAGCCAACCGGGGGGGTTTGGAGAGACCCAGTACTTC.

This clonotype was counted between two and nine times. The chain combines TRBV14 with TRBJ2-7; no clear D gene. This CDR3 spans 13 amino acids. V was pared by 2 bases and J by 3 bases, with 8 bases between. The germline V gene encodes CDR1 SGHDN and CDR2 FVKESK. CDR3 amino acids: CASSQLIGYEQYF. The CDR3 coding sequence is TGTGCCAGCAGCCAACTTATTGGCTACGAGCAGTACTTC.

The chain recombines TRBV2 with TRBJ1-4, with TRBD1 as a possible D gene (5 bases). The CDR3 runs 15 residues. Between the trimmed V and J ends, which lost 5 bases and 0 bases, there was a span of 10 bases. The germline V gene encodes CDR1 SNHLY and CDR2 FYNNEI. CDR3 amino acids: CASSSLTATNEKLFF. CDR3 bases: TGTGCCAGCAGTTCCCTGACAGCAACTAATGAAAAACTGTTTTTT.

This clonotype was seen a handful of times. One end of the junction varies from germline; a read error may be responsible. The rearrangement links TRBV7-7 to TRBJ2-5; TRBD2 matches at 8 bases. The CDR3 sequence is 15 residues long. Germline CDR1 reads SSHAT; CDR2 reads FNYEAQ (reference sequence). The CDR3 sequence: CASSLSGTSRETQYF. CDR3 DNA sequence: TGTGCTAGCAGCTTATCGGGGACTAGTCGGGAGACCCAGTACTTC.